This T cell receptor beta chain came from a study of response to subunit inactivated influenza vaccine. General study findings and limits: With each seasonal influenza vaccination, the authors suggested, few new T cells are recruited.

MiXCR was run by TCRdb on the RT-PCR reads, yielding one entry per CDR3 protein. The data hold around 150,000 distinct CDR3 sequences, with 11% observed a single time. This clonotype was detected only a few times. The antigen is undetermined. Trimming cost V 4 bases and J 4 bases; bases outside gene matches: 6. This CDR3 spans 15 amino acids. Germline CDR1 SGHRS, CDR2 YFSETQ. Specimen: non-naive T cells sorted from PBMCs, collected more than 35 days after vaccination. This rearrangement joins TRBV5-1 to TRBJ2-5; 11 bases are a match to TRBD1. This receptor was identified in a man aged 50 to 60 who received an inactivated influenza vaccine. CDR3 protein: CASSLTGQGAETQYF. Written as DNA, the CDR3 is TGCGCCAGCAGCCTAACCGGACAGGGGGCAGAGACCCAGTACTTC.